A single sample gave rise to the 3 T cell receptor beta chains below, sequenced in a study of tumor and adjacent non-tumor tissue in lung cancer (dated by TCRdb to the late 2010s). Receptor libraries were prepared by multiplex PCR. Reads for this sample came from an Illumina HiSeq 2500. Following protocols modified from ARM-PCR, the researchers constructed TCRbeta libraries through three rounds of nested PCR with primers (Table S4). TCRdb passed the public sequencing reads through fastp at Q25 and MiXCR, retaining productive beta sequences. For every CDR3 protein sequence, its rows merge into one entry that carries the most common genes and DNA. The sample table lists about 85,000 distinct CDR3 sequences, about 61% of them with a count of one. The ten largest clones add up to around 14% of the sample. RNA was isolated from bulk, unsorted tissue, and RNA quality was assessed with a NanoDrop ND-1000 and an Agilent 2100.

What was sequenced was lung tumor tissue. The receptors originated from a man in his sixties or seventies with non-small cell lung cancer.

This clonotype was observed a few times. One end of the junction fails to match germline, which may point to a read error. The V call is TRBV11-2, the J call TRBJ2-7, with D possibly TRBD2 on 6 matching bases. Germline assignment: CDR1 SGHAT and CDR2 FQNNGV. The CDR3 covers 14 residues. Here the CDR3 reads CASSSGLTSYERYF. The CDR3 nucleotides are TGTGCCAGCAGCTCGGGACTTACCTCCTACGAGCGGTATTTC.

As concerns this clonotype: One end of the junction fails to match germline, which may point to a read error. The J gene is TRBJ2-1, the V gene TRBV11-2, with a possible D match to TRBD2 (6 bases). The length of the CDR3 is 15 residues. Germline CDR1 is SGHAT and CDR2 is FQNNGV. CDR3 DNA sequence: TGCGCCAGCAGCTTAGAATGGACTACATACAATGAGCAGTTCTTC. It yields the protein CASSLEWTTYNEQFF.

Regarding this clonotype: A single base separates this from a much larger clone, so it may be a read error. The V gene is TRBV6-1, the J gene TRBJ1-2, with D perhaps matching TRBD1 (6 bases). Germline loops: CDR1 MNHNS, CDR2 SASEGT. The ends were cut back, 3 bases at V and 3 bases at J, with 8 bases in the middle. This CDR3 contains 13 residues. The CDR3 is CASSEDRYYGYTF. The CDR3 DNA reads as TGTGCCAGCAGTGAGGACAGATACTATGGCTACACCTTC.